The next 19 T cell receptor beta chains were all read from a single sample in a study of blood T cell repertoires in COVID-19. Assay used: immunoSEQ multiplex PCR; TCRdb lists only in-frame clones, some missing. In the table there are 150,000 to 180,000 clones, roughly nine tenths of which are singletons. The sequenced material came from peripheral blood. Source of these receptors: a middle-aged woman with acute or convalescent COVID-19.

The rearrangement joins TRBV3-1 (or the pseudogene TRBV3-2) to TRBJ2-1, with TRBD1 matching 9 bases. This CDR3 region has 16 residues. Germline V CDR1 and CDR2: LGHDT, YNNKEL (reference sequence). Trimming removed 3 bases from V and 8 bases from J; junction bases left unmatched: 11. The CDR3 nucleotides are TGTGCCAGCAGCCAGACCGGGACAGGGTTCTATGATGAGCAGTTCTTC. This translates into CASSQTGTGFYDEQFF.

This clone was detected a few times. V usage is TRBV19 and J usage is TRBJ2-1; maybe TRBD2 (5 bases). The germline V gene encodes CDR1 LNHDA and CDR2 SQIVND (reference sequence). CDR3 length equals 13 residues. Trimming took 2 bases from V and 8 from J, leaving 10 bases between them. The CDR3 DNA reads TGTGCCAGTAGTATAAAGCCCGGGGATGAGCAGTTCTTC. Translation gives CASSIKPGDEQFF.

The chain has TRBV19 and TRBJ2-4; 10 positions match TRBD2. The CDR3 runs 16 residues. Germline V lookup: CDR1 LNHDA, CDR2 SQIVND (reference sequence). Trimming cost V 5 bases and J 1 base; bases outside gene matches: 5. The CDR3 bases are TGTGCCAGTAGTTTGCCTAGCGGGAGTGCCAAAAACATTCAGTACTTC. Translated, it gives CASSLPSGSAKNIQYF. Combining the CDR3 with reference TRBV19 and TRBJ2-4 gives the whole variable domain DGGITQSPKYLFRKEGQNVTLSCEQNLNHDAMYWYRQDPGQGLRLIYYSQIVNDFQKGDIAEGYSVSREKKESFPLTVTSAQKNPTAFYLCASSLPSGSAKNIQYFGAGTRLSVL.

V is TRBV3-1 (or the pseudogene TRBV3-2) and J is TRBJ2-2, with D uncertain. The CDR3 has 14 amino acids. Germline loops: CDR1 LGHDT, CDR2 YNNKEL (reference sequence). V lost 4 bases and J lost 3, with 9 bases in between. The CDR3 bases are TGTGCCAGCAGCCCGAAATTAGACACCGGGGAGCTGTTTTTT. Translated, it gives CASSPKLDTGELFF.

The chain carries TRBV18 and TRBJ2-2; D is unresolved. Germline-derived CDR1 and CDR2 are KGHSH and LQKENI. The CDR3 is made up of 13 amino acids. Deletions cut 3 bases from V and 6 bases from J, with 8 bases between. The CDR3 DNA follows: TGTGCCAGCTCACCTCCCTGGCCCGGGGAGCTGTTTTTT. It specifies CASSPPWPGELFF.

V and J are TRBV2 and TRBJ1-1; 9 bases align to TRBD1. V was pared by 7 bases and J by 1 base, with 1 base of the junction left unmatched. Germline CDR1 SNHLY, CDR2 FYNNEI. This CDR3 has 13 residues. The CDR3 region is CASKGQGNTEAFF. Here the CDR3 DNA reads TGTGCCAGCAAGGGACAGGGGAACACTGAAGCTTTCTTT.

The chain has TRBV27 and TRBJ1-1, with D possibly matching TRBD1 (6 bases). This CDR3 is 13 amino acids long. V was shortened by 5 bases and J by 4 bases, with 11 bases between the two germline ends. Germline V gene data show CDR1 as MNHEY and CDR2 as SMNVEV (reference sequence). The CDR3 spells CASSETGSTEAFF. The CDR3 DNA reads TGTGCCAGCAGTGAAACAGGGAGCACTGAAGCTTTCTTT.

This clone was counted once. V usage is TRBV3-1 (or the pseudogene TRBV3-2) and J usage is TRBJ1-5, with 8 nucleotides matching TRBD1. Germline lookup yields CDR1 LGHDT and CDR2 YNNKEL (reference sequence). There are 15 residues in the CDR3. V shed 3 bases and J 6 bases; nucleotides not matched to a gene: 7. CDR3 residues: CASSHSGGRGQPQHF. The DNA of the CDR3 is TGTGCCAGCAGCCACTCAGGGGGCAGGGGTCAGCCCCAGCATTTT.

The genes are TRBV19 and TRBJ1-6, with D unclear. Per the germline V gene, CDR1 is LNHDA and CDR2 is SQIVND (reference sequence). The CDR3 spans 14 residues. V lost 1 base and J 7 bases, leaving 8 bases between the germline ends. For the CDR3, the DNA is TGTGCCAGTAGTATAGCAGGTGCCAATTCACCCCTCCACTTT. Encoded protein: CASSIAGANSPLHF. Full variable domain (missing parts from reference TRBV19 and TRBJ1-6): DGGITQSPKYLFRKEGQNVTLSCEQNLNHDAMYWYRQDPGQGLRLIYYSQIVNDFQKGDIAEGYSVSREKKESFPLTVTSAQKNPTAFYLCASSIAGANSPLHFGNGTRLTVT.

The chain carries TRBV5-4 and TRBJ2-5, with 14 bases lining up with TRBD2. The CDR3 contains 18 residues. Germline values: CDR1 SGHNT, CDR2 YYREEE (reference sequence). Trimming at V came to 6 bases and at J to 5 bases, leaving 15 bases not matched to a gene. CDR3 in amino acids: CASTAGGLAGVLAETQYF. CDR3 bases: TGTGCCAGCACTGCCGGGGGACTAGCGGGAGTCTTGGCGGAGACCCAGTACTTC.

This clone has just one count. V gene TRBV7-3 combines with J gene TRBJ2-3; maybe TRBD1 (5 bases). The ends were cut back, 5 bases at V and 7 bases at J, with 10 bases in the middle. Looked up from germline, CDR1 is SGHTA and CDR2 is FQGTGA. The CDR3 is 12 residues long. CDR3 amino acids: CASSPGSNTQYF. The CDR3 DNA reads TGTGCCAGCAGCCCAGGGTCAAATACGCAGTATTTT.

The gene calls are TRBV5-6 and TRBJ2-2, with 14 bases lining up with TRBD2. The CDR3 has 17 residues. V shed 3 bases, J shed 3 bases, and the junction held 4 bases outside the gene matches. The germline V gene has CDR1 SGHDT and CDR2 YYEEEE. CDR3 sequence reads: CASSSGTSGSYTGELFF. The CDR3 nucleotides are TGTGCCAGCAGCTCCGGGACTAGCGGGAGTTACACCGGGGAGCTGTTTTTT.

The gene calls are TRBV4-2 and TRBJ2-1; 8 nucleotides agree with TRBD1. Per the germline V gene, CDR1 is LGHNA and CDR2 is YNFKEQ. The CDR3 is 14 residues long. The V gene end was trimmed by 5 bases and the J gene end by 10 bases; junction bases not matched to a gene: 10. The CDR3 loop reads CASSGNQGATEQFF. The CDR3 DNA is TGTGCCAGCAGCGGAAACCAGGGGGCCACCGAGCAGTTCTTC.

This clone was seen a few times. Distinct nucleotide sequences in the sample also encode this CDR3. This chain connects TRBV4-1 to TRBJ2-7; D remains unclear. The CDR3 extends over 12 amino acids. In germline, CDR1 is MGHRA, CDR2 YSYEKL. V gave up 2 bases and J gave up 3 bases, with 5 bases separating them. The CDR3 DNA is TGCGCCAGCAGCCAAACGGGCTACGAGCAGTACTTC. Its translation is CASSQTGYEQYF.

This chain connects TRBV4-1 to TRBJ1-1; the match to TRBD1 covers 8 bases. After removal of 0 bases from V and 0 bases from J, the junction contained 12 bases not matched to a gene. Germline-derived CDR1 and CDR2 are MGHRA and YSYEKL. The CDR3 is 19 amino acids. The CDR3 spells CASSQDHGTGILMNTEAFF. The CDR3 DNA sequence: TGCGCCAGCAGCCAAGATCATGGGACAGGAATTCTAATGAACACTGAAGCTTTCTTT.

This clone was recorded only once. This rearrangement joins TRBV4-1 to TRBJ1-1; a weak D match, TRBD1 (5 bases). Germline CDR1 reads MGHRA; CDR2 reads YSYEKL. V lost 4 bases and J 1 base, leaving 7 bases between the germline ends. The CDR3 consists of 13 residues. The chain's CDR3 is CASSLDRNTEAFF. Here the CDR3 DNA reads TGCGCCAGCAGCCTCGACAGGAACACTGAAGCTTTCTTT.

J is TRBJ1-1 and V is TRBV15, with D possibly TRBD1 on 6 matching bases. This CDR3 is built from 15 residues. Germline loops: CDR1 LNHNV, CDR2 YYDKDF (reference sequence). V was cut by 2 bases and J by 1 base, with 11 bases left in between. The CDR3 nucleotides are TGTGCCACCAGCAGAATACAGGGCGGGAACACTGAAGCTTTCTTT. It encodes CATSRIQGGNTEAFF.

The rearrangement uses TRBV4-2 and TRBJ2-3; TRBD2 matches at 9 bases. CDR1 LGHNA and CDR2 YNFKEQ come from the germline V gene. The CDR3 is made up of 14 amino acids. V shed 4 bases, J shed 6 bases, and the junction held 5 bases outside the gene matches. In DNA, the CDR3 is TGTGCCAGCAGCCGGCGGGAGGGCCCCGATACGCAGTATTTT. Its protein is CASSRREGPDTQYF.

This chain connects TRBV19 to TRBJ1-2; 7 nucleotides align to TRBD1. Germline loops: CDR1 LNHDA, CDR2 SQIVND (reference sequence). This CDR3 is 13 amino acids long. With 4 bases clipped from V and 7 bases from J, the junction kept 6 bases outside the gene matches. Here the CDR3 reads CASSRGTASGYTF. The CDR3 DNA reads TGTGCCAGTAGTAGGGGGACAGCGAGTGGCTACACCTTC.